This T cell receptor (beta chain) was captured by sequencing in a study of blood T cell repertoires in COVID-19. Study background: Acute and convalescent COVID-19 specimens originated in the United States, Italy and Spain. Sources were T cells, B-cell-depleted T cells, or PBMCs; the material itself was cDNA or gDNA.

Per the study methods: Amplification from reference gene primers served as the basis for estimated nucleated cell counts. Sequenced by immunoSEQ multiplex PCR; TCRdb stores in-frame clones only, minus some. V, J and clone size reflect that table, while D and trimming were determined from the DNA. Seen here are roughly 250,000 clones, 83% observed once, and the top ten hold roughly 9.4%. Per the germline V gene, CDR1 is LGHNT and CDR2 is FRNRAP. The ends were cut back, 6 bases at V and 0 bases at J, with 8 bases in the middle. The CDR3 is made up of 13 amino acids. Input material: peripheral blood. The receptor was isolated from a man aged 40-49 years with active or convalescent COVID-19. The rearrangement joins TRBV12-5 to TRBJ2-5; D gene uncertain. CDR3 in DNA: TGTGCTAGTGGCCCAGACTACCAAGAGACCCAGTACTTC. Translation gives CASGPDYQETQYF.